This T cell receptor beta chain was found in a study of control samples from healthy donors and cancer patients (dated by TCRdb to about 2020). The library was produced with the immunoSEQ multiplex PCR assay. TCRdb limited this immuneACCESS table to in-frame rearrangements with V and J called. A share of clones is missing; checked studies link under half to unresolved V genes, and the rest is unexplained. This sample comprises around 110,000 clones, 85% to 90% of them detected only once. The top ten constitute less than 3% of the sample. This clone was found a few times. The specificity of this receptor is unknown. Per-nucleotide qualities are absent, and no much larger clonotype sits a single base away. The TCR originated in a woman in her seventies in good health. The sample was blood.

The DNA sequence is given as TGTGCCAGCAGTTCCCCTGACAGAAAAGCTTTCTTT. This yields the protein CASSSPDRKAFF. The receptor chain draws on TRBV6-6 and TRBJ1-1, and perhaps TRBD1 as D gene, on 5 matching bases. V was cut back by 4 bases and J by 9 bases, leaving a gap of 12 bases between them. Taken from cysteine to phenylalanine, the CDR3 has 12 residues. Only CDR3 DNA remains: 36 bases, in frame from the first base. The germline V gene (reference sequence) specifies MNHNY as CDR1 and SVGAGI as CDR2.